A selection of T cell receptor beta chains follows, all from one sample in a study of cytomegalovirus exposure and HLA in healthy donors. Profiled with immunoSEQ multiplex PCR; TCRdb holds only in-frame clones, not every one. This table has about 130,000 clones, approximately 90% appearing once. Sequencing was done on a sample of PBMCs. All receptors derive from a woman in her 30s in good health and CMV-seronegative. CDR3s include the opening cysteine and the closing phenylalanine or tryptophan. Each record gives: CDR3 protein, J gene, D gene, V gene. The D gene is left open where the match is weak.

CASSYGRGAQKEAFF | TRBJ1-1 | . | TRBV6-5
CASSGTNSYEQYF | TRBJ2-7 | TRBD2 | TRBV28
CAWSVTVTYEQYF | TRBJ2-7 | . | TRBV30
CAITSRDGYGYTF | TRBJ1-2 | . | TRBV10-3
CAWSVRGELFF | TRBJ2-2 | . | TRBV30
CAISEDRGLDTIYF | TRBJ1-3 | TRBD1 | TRBV10-3
CASSLGGQGWGQPQHF | TRBJ1-5 | TRBD1 | TRBV18
CASSTGTAYNEQFF | TRBJ2-1 | TRBD1 | TRBV5-1
CASSLWGTTGGASYEQYF | TRBJ2-7 | TRBD1 | TRBV5-4
CASSYLTGNTEAFF | TRBJ1-1 | . | TRBV6-6
CASSQALEGFGGNTIYF | TRBJ1-3 | . | TRBV4-3
CATRTGANTGELFF | TRBJ2-2 | TRBD1 | TRBV19
CASSYRQGKNTEAFF | TRBJ1-1 | . | TRBV4-3
CASSSHLAGVGEQYF | TRBJ2-7 | TRBD2 | TRBV5-1
CASSPTPYEQYF | TRBJ2-7 | . | TRBV7-8
CASSRGKTEAFF | TRBJ1-1 | TRBD1 | TRBV6-4
CASKLVLRIPSREQYF | TRBJ2-7 | . | TRBV5-8
CASARGWNTGELFF | TRBJ2-2 | . | TRBV7-2
CASSQDRVNQPQHF | TRBJ1-5 | TRBD1 | TRBV6-1
CASSRGYREAFF | TRBJ1-1 | . | TRBV19
CASSSDSRYGYTF | TRBJ1-2 | . | TRBV4-2
CASRDRGHYGYTF | TRBJ1-2 | TRBD1 | TRBV6-1
CASSPPGLAVRETQYF | TRBJ2-5 | TRBD2 | TRBV18
CSSSQIPYEQYF | TRBJ2-7 | . | TRBV7-9
CASRESYEQYF | . | . | TRBV2
CSVDGGGQGGYGYTF | TRBJ1-2 | TRBD1 | TRBV29-1